The next 5 T cell receptor beta chains were all read from a single sample in a study of blood T cell repertoires in COVID-19. Assay: immunoSEQ multiplex PCR; the TCRdb copy retains only in-frame clones and omits some. The sample comprises about 400,000 clones, about 83% of which are singletons, and approximately 9.3% rests with the top ten. The sample consisted of PBMCs or T cells enriched from blood (not recorded which). Receptors were obtained from a woman aged 50 to 60 who had recovered from COVID-19.

The rearrangement joins TRBV7-9 to TRBJ2-7, with 7 positions matching TRBD2. The germline gives CDR1 SEHNR, CDR2 FQNEAQ (reference sequence). With 3 bases clipped from V and 6 bases from J, the junction kept 2 bases outside the gene matches. The CDR3 sequence is 12 residues long. CDR3 in amino acids: CASSLGGTEQYF. DNA for the CDR3: TGTGCCAGCAGCTTGGGAGGGACCGAGCAGTACTTC.

The chain has TRBV3-1 (or the pseudogene TRBV3-2) and TRBJ1-3, with D unresolved. This CDR3 region has 12 residues. Germline V lookup: CDR1 LGHDT, CDR2 YNNKEL (reference sequence). The V gene lost 5 bases and the J gene lost 4 bases, with 6 bases spanning the gap. DNA of the CDR3: TGTGCCAGCAGCGCGATCGGAAACACCATATATTTT. It encodes CASSAIGNTIYF.

The V gene is TRBV7-9, the J gene TRBJ2-5; no clear D gene. This CDR3 has 12 amino acids. CDR1 is SEHNR and CDR2 is FQNEAQ in the germline V gene (reference sequence). V was shortened by 6 bases and J by 7 bases, with 12 bases between the two germline ends. CDR3 loop: CASRIARGTQYF. As DNA, the CDR3 is TGTGCCAGCAGGATAGCCCGAGGGACCCAGTACTTC.

In its sample, this clone was seen once. The chain joins TRBV18 to TRBJ2-4; 7 bases are a match to TRBD1. V shed 2 bases and J 3 bases; nucleotides not matched to a gene: 7. Germline V gene lookup returns CDR1 KGHSH and CDR2 LQKENI. This CDR3 is built from 16 residues. The CDR3 coding sequence is TGTGCCAGCTCACCATCGACAGGGAGTGGCAAAAACATTCAGTACTTC. Amino acid sequence: CASSPSTGSGKNIQYF.

The chain joins TRBV28 to TRBJ1-5; unclear D gene. Trimming removed 6 bases at V and 3 bases at J, with 12 bases between. This CDR3 region has 14 residues. Germline V CDR1 and CDR2: MDHEN, SYDVKM. The CDR3 sequence is CASRLPLTNQPQHF. The DNA for the CDR3 is TGTGCCAGCAGGCTCCCACTCACCAATCAGCCCCAGCATTTT.